Below, 21 T cell receptor beta chains from the same sample are listed, as sequenced in a study of siplizumab effects on memory and regulatory T cells. Sequenced by immunoSEQ multiplex PCR; TCRdb stores in-frame clones only, minus some. Of roughly 100,000 clones in the sample, roughly nine tenths were seen once. Sequencing was performed on CD4+ T cells sorted from blood. Receptor source: a human donor in good health.

The chain is built from TRBV4-1 and TRBJ1-1; possible D gene TRBD1, 6 bases. The CDR3 is made up of 15 amino acids. The germline V and J ends were trimmed by 4 bases and 3 bases, with 15 bases remaining between them. Germline CDR1 is MGHRA and CDR2 is YSYEKL. Written as DNA, the CDR3 is TGCGCCAGCAGCCCTCGTAAACAGGGCGACACTGAAGCTTTCTTT. This sequence encodes CASSPRKQGDTEAFF.

Worth noting for this clone: Given the absence of the conserved phenylalanine or tryptophan at the CDR3 end, a read error is likely. It is unclear where the CDR3 begins or ends on the DNA, so no DNA is shown, and the CDR3 is as TCRdb lists it. This chain uses TRBV30 with TRBJ1-2; the table's TRBD1 call for D was not verified on the DNA. Germline V CDR1 and CDR2: GTSNPN, SVGIG (reference sequence). The CDR3 length equals 13 residues, ends included. CDR3 sequence reads: CAWAPGSRGQPKY.

This chain uses TRBV19 with TRBJ2-1; TRBD1 matches 11 bases. This CDR3 comprises 14 residues. Per the germline V gene, CDR1 is LNHDA and CDR2 is SQIVND (reference sequence). V was pared by 7 bases and J by 8 bases, with 7 bases of the junction left unmatched. CDR3 sequence reads: CASTPWDRGDEQFF. In DNA, the CDR3 is TGTGCCAGTACCCCCTGGGACAGGGGGGATGAGCAGTTCTTC.

The chain employs TRBV15 and TRBJ1-2, with D uncertain. CDR3 length: 16 residues. Per germline, CDR1 LNHNV and CDR2 YYDKDF (reference sequence). V was shortened by 0 bases and J by 0 bases, with 11 bases between the two germline ends. CDR3 in DNA: TGTGCCACCAGCAGAGATTGGGGAGGACCTAACTATGGCTACACCTTC. Residues: CATSRDWGGPNYGYTF.

The chain joins TRBV19 to TRBJ2-5, with 10 nucleotides matching TRBD2. CDR1 LNHDA and CDR2 SQIVND come from the germline V gene (reference sequence). With V trimmed by 3 bases and J by 5 bases, 6 bases remained unmatched. The CDR3 covers 15 residues. In nucleotides, the CDR3 is TGTGCCAGTAGTATGGCTAGCGGGGGCCGTGAGACCCAGTACTTC. It translates to CASSMASGGRETQYF.

The genes are TRBV6-5 and TRBJ1-2; D is uncertain. The germline V gene has CDR1 MNHEY and CDR2 SVGAGI. V was cut by 6 bases and J by 2 bases, with 10 bases left in between. The CDR3 has 13 amino acids. For the CDR3, the DNA is TGTGCCAGCAGCCGGGTTCGGAACTATGGCTACACCTTC. This encodes CASSRVRNYGYTF.

This chain links TRBV5-1 with TRBJ1-5; D ambiguous. This CDR3 spans 14 amino acids. V was trimmed by 1 base and J by 4 bases, leaving 9 bases between them. Germline values: CDR1 SGHRS, CDR2 YFSETQ. CDR3 residues: CASSLTPSNQPQHF. CDR3 bases: TGCGCCAGCAGCTTGACCCCGAGTAATCAGCCCCAGCATTTT.

The V and J genes are TRBV28 and TRBJ2-3; 10 positions agree with TRBD1. Germline CDR1 and CDR2: MDHEN and SYDVKM. The V and J ends lost 6 bases and 4 bases, in that order; junction bases with no gene match: 7. CDR3 length: 15 residues. This chain's CDR3 is CASRRDRGVPDTQYF. The DNA for the CDR3 is TGTGCCAGCAGGCGGGACAGGGGAGTCCCAGATACGCAGTATTTT.

The rearrangement uses TRBV7-2 and TRBJ2-5; 8 bases map to TRBD2. The ends lost 1 base at V and 2 bases at J; junction bases unmatched: 3. This CDR3 contains 15 residues. Germline assignment: CDR1 SGHTA and CDR2 FQGNSA. This chain's CDR3 is CASSLVSSGQETQYF. The DNA of the CDR3 is TGTGCCAGCAGCTTAGTGTCTAGCGGGCAAGAGACCCAGTACTTC.

This clone was seen only once. The J gene is TRBJ2-2, the V gene TRBV10-2, with TRBD2 identical over 12 bases. This CDR3 has 17 residues. Germline CDR1 and CDR2: WSHSY and SAAADI. The V segment lost 5 bases and the J segment 2 bases; nucleotides outside the gene matches: 6. For the CDR3, the DNA is TGCGCCAGCAGTTCTAGCGGGAGGGCCGTAAACACCGGGGAGCTGTTTTTT. As protein: CASSSSGRAVNTGELFF.

The chain links TRBV10-3 to TRBJ2-7, with D perhaps TRBD1 or TRBD2 (6 bases each). The CDR3 has 15 amino acids. Trimming cost V 0 bases and J 2 bases, with 11 bases left between them. From germline, CDR1 is ENHRY and CDR2 SYGVKD. CDR3 amino acids: CAISESGGGPYEQYF. Written as DNA, the CDR3 is TGTGCCATCAGTGAGTCGGGTGGGGGGCCCTACGAGCAGTACTTC.

This clone was recorded a few times. The V gene is TRBV7-9, the J gene TRBJ1-2; 12 positions match TRBD1. Germline loops: CDR1 SEHNR, CDR2 FQNEAQ (reference sequence). V trimming: 5 bases; J trimming: 4 bases; junction bases outside the gene matches: 11. The CDR3 extends over 17 amino acids. The CDR3 loop reads CASSPRDRGPPVYGYTF. In DNA form, the CDR3 reads TGTGCCAGCAGCCCCCGGGACAGGGGGCCCCCTGTCTATGGCTACACCTTC.

V usage is TRBV20-1 and J usage is TRBJ1-1, with D perhaps matching TRBD1 (5 bases). This CDR3 is 11 amino acids long. Trimming cost V 5 bases and J 7 bases, with 11 bases left between them. CDR1 is DFQATT, CDR2 SNEGSKA, per germline (reference sequence). The DNA of the CDR3 is TGCAGTGCTTCAGACAGTCTTGAAGCTTTCTTT. Amino acids: CSASDSLEAFF.

The rearrangement joins TRBV19 to TRBJ1-5; D remains unclear. The V end lost 3 bases, the J end lost 0 bases, and 9 bases lay between the germline ends. This CDR3 has 15 residues. Germline lookup yields CDR1 LNHDA and CDR2 SQIVND (reference sequence). In DNA, the CDR3 is TGTGCCAGTAGTATCCCCGGGCTTAGCAATCAGCCCCAGCATTTT. It translates to CASSIPGLSNQPQHF. Filled out from reference TRBV19 and TRBJ1-5, the complete variable domain reads DGGITQSPKYLFRKEGQNVTLSCEQNLNHDAMYWYRQDPGQGLRLIYYSQIVNDFQKGDIAEGYSVSREKKESFPLTVTSAQKNPTAFYLCASSIPGLSNQPQHFGDGTRLSIL.

The chain is built from TRBV28 and TRBJ1-2; 8 nucleotides match TRBD1. Trimming took 5 bases from V and 8 from J; bases not matched to a gene: 7. The CDR3 totals 13 residues. Per germline, CDR1 MDHEN and CDR2 SYDVKM. In DNA form, the CDR3 reads TGTGCCAGCAGTGTCCAGGGGGCGACGGGCTACACCTTC. The encoded protein is CASSVQGATGYTF.

V and J are TRBV11-3 and TRBJ2-5; 10 positions agree with TRBD2. The DNA end lines up better with TRBJ2-7; the J call may be wrong. The CDR3 length is 16 residues. CDR1 is SGHNT, CDR2 YENEEA, per germline. CDR3 protein: CASSFRASGSRGEQYF. The DNA for the CDR3 is TGTGCCAGCAGCTTCAGGGCTAGCGGGAGTCGCGGCGAGCAGTACTTC.

This sequence joins TRBV15 and TRBJ2-3; D is unclear. CDR3 length: 14 residues. V gave up 3 bases and J gave up 0 bases, with 7 bases separating them. Germline loops: CDR1 LNHNV, CDR2 YYDKDF (reference sequence). CDR3 loop: CATSRGLSTDTQYF. The CDR3 region has the DNA TGTGCCACCAGCAGGGGCCTTAGCACAGATACGCAGTATTTT.

V usage is TRBV19 and J usage is TRBJ1-1, with unresolved D. The CDR3 consists of 15 residues. Trimming took off 5 bases at V and 1 base at J, with 14 bases between the two ends. Germline V gene sequence: CDR1 LNHDA, CDR2 SQIVND (reference sequence). The CDR3 sequence: CASSPRPPRNTEAFF. The CDR3 region has the DNA TGTGCCAGTAGTCCCCGACCCCCCCGGAACACTGAAGCTTTCTTT. The complete variable domain, with remaining parts taken from reference TRBV19 and TRBJ1-1, reads DGGITQSPKYLFRKEGQNVTLSCEQNLNHDAMYWYRQDPGQGLRLIYYSQIVNDFQKGDIAEGYSVSREKKESFPLTVTSAQKNPTAFYLCASSPRPPRNTEAFFGQGTRLTVV.

This clone has only one observation. V usage is TRBV5-1 and J usage is TRBJ2-1; no definite D call. Trimming cost V 0 bases and J 2 bases, with 3 bases left between them. Germline V lookup: CDR1 SGHRS, CDR2 YFSETQ. CDR3 size: 13 residues. The CDR3 DNA reads TGCGCCAGCAGCTTGGGACCCTACAATGAGCAGTTCTTC. Encoded protein: CASSLGPYNEQFF.

This chain links TRBV4-1 with TRBJ2-5; D not resolved. Between the trimmed V and J ends, which lost 1 base and 5 bases, there was a span of 8 bases. Germline CDR1 is MGHRA and CDR2 is YSYEKL. The CDR3 loop spans 13 amino acids. The CDR3 sequence is CASSQVALETQYF. CDR3 sequence (DNA): TGCGCCAGCAGCCAAGTCGCCCTGGAGACCCAGTACTTC.

The V gene is TRBV25-1, the J gene TRBJ2-5; 7 bases fit TRBD1. Germline trimming cut 1 base from V and 4 bases from J; bases unmatched to any gene: 3. The length of the CDR3 is 14 residues. In germline, CDR1 is MGHDK, CDR2 SYGVNS. The CDR3 spells CASSELTGRETQYF. The CDR3 nucleotides read TGTGCCAGCAGTGAATTGACAGGGCGAGAGACCCAGTACTTC.